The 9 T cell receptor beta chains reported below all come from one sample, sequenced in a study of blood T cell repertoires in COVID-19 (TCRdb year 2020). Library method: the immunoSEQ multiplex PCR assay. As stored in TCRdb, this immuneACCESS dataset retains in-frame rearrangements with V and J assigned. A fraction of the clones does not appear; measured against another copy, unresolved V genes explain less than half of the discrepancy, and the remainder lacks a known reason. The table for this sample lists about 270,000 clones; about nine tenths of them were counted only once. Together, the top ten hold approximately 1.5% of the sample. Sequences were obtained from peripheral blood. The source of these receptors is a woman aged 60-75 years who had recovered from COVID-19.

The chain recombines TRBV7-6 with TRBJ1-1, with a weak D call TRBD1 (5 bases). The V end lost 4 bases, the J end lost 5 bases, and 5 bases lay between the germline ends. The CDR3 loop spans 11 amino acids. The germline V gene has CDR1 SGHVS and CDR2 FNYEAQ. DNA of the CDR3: TGTGCCAGCAGCTCAGGGACTGAAGCTTTCTTT. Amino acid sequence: CASSSGTEAFF. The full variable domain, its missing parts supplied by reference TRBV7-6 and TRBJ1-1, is GAGVSQSPRYKVTKRGQDVALRCDPISGHVSLYWYRQALGQGPEFLTYFNYEAQQDKSGLPNDRFSAERPEGSISTLTIQRTEQRDSAMYRCASSSGTEAFFGQGTRLTVV.

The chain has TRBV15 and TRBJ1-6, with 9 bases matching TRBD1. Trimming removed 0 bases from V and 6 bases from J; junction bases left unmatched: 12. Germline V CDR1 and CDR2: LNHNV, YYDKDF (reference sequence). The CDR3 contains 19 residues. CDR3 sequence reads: CATSRDLSSQGAPNSPLHF. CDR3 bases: TGTGCCACCAGCAGAGATCTCTCGTCACAGGGGGCGCCTAATTCACCCCTCCACTTT.

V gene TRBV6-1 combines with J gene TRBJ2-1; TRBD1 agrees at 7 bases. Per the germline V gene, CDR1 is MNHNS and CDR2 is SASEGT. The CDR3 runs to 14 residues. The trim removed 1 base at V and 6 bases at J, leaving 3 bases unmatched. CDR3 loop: CASSEVGQTNEQFF. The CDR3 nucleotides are TGTGCCAGCAGTGAAGTGGGACAGACCAATGAGCAGTTCTTC.

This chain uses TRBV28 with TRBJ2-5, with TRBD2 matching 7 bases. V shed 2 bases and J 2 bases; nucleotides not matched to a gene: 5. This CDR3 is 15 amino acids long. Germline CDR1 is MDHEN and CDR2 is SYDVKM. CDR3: CASSLRLAGQETQYF. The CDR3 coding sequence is TGTGCCAGCAGTTTACGACTAGCAGGGCAAGAGACCCAGTACTTC.

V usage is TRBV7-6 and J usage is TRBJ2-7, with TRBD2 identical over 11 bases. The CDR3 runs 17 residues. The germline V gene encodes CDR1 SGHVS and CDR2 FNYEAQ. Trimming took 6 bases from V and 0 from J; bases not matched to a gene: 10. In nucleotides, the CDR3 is TGTGCCAGCAGGTTTAGCGGGGGGGGCTTGGACTCCTACGAGCAGTACTTC. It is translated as CASRFSGGGLDSYEQYF.

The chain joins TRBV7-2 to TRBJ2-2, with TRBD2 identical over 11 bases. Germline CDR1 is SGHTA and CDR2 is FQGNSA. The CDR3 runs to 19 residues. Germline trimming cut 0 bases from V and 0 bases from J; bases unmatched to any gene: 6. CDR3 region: CASSLAPGLADSNTGELFF. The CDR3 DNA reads TGTGCCAGCAGCTTAGCCCCGGGACTAGCGGACTCGAACACCGGGGAGCTGTTTTTT.

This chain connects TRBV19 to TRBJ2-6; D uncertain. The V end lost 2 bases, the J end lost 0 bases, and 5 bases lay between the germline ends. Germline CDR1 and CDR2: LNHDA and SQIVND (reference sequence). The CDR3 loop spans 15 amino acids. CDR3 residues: CASSILFSGANVLTF. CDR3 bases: TGTGCCAGTAGTATACTCTTCTCTGGGGCCAACGTCCTGACTTTC.

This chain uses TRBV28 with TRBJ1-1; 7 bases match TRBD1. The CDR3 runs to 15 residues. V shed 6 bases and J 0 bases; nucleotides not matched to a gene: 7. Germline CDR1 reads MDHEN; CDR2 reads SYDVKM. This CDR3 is CASRGTVVMNTEAFF. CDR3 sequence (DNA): TGTGCCAGCAGAGGGACAGTTGTTATGAACACTGAAGCTTTCTTT. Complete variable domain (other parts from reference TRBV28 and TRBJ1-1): DVKVTQSSRYLVKRTGEKVFLECVQDMDHENMFWYRQDPGLGLRLIYFSYDVKMKEKGDIPEGYSVSREKKERFSLILESASTNQTSMYLCASRGTVVMNTEAFFGQGTRLTVV.

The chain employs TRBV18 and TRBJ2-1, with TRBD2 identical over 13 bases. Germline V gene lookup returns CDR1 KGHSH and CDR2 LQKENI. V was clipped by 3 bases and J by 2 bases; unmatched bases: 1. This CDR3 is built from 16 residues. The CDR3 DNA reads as TGTGCCAGCTCACCGGGACTAGCGGGGACCTACAATGAGCAGTTCTTC. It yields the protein CASSPGLAGTYNEQFF.